This TCR beta chain emerged from a study of T cells after yellow fever vaccination. A single record per CDR3 protein comes from TCRdb applying MiXCR to the 5' RACE reads. Of approximately 550,000 distinct CDR3 sequences in the sample, 13% were seen once. From germline, CDR1 is MGHDK and CDR2 SYGVNS. The CDR3 is 14 residues long. Trimming cost V 1 base and J 3 bases, with 7 bases left between them. The genes are TRBV25-1 and TRBJ2-1; D remains unclear. The TCR was taken from a man younger than 45 who received the YFV17D yellow fever vaccine. The sample in question was PBMCs, obtained on the day of the yellow fever booster vaccination. CDR3 region: CASSESGNYNEQFF. The CDR3 nucleotides read TGTGCCAGCAGTGAATCGGGCAACTACAATGAGCAGTTCTTC.